The 14 T cell receptor beta chains reported below all come from one sample, sequenced in a study of blood T cell repertoires in COVID-19. The repertoire was sequenced with immunoSEQ multiplex PCR; TCRdb's copy has only in-frame clones and lacks some. The sample has approximately 440,000 clones; about 92% are singletons. The sample comprised PBMCs or T cells enriched from blood (not recorded which). The source is a man between 18 and 35 years old who had recovered from COVID-19.

V and J are TRBV4-1 and TRBJ1-6, with D possibly TRBD1 on 6 matching bases. V shed 4 bases and J shed 7 bases, with 17 bases lying between them. CDR1 and CDR2 (germline): MGHRA, YSYEKL. This CDR3 region has 16 residues. The CDR3 protein is CASSLEAGAGNSPLHF. The CDR3 DNA reads TGCGCCAGCAGCCTGGAGGCGGGGGCGGGCAATTCACCCCTCCACTTT.

The chain carries TRBV27 and TRBJ2-5, with D possibly TRBD1 on 5 matching bases. Germline-derived CDR1 and CDR2 are MNHEY and SMNVEV (reference sequence). Deletions cut 5 bases from V and 1 base from J, with 11 bases between. This CDR3 is 14 amino acids long. CDR3: CASSLRQTQETQYF. The CDR3 DNA is TGTGCCAGCAGTCTGAGACAGACCCAAGAGACCCAGTACTTC.

This clone came up once. The J gene is TRBJ1-4, the V gene TRBV9, with 7 bases identical to TRBD1. With 0 bases clipped from V and 5 bases from J, the junction kept 4 bases outside the gene matches. Germline lookup yields CDR1 SGDLS and CDR2 YYNGEE. This CDR3 region has 15 residues. In DNA form, the CDR3 reads TGTGCCAGCAGCGTAGACGGCAGGGGGAATGAAAAACTGTTTTTT. Translating gives CASSVDGRGNEKLFF.

This chain joins TRBV21-1 and TRBJ2-1; the table's D call TRBD2 went unverified against the DNA. TRBV21-1 is annotated as a pseudogene. This CDR3 spans 16 amino acids. The CDR3 region is CASSKFATPPRDEQFF. The CDR3 region has the DNA TGTGCCAGCAGCAAATTCGCGACTCCTCCTCGGGATGAGCAGTTCTTC.

This clone has a handful of counts. J is TRBJ1-1 and V is TRBV13; a weak D match, TRBD1 (6 bases). Germline CDR1 and CDR2: PRHDT and FYEKMQ (reference sequence). V gave up 5 bases and J gave up 2 bases, with 12 bases separating them. The CDR3 spans 14 residues. The CDR3 DNA follows: TGTGCCAGCAGCACACGACAGGTAAACACTGAAGCTTTCTTT. Amino acids: CASSTRQVNTEAFF.

The V and J genes are TRBV3-1 (or the pseudogene TRBV3-2) and TRBJ1-2; 10 nucleotides agree with TRBD1. The V segment lost 2 bases and the J segment 12 bases; nucleotides outside the gene matches: 3. The CDR3 spans 12 residues. In germline, CDR1 is LGHDT, CDR2 YNNKEL (reference sequence). The CDR3 sequence: CASSQRDRGNTF. The CDR3 DNA is TGTGCCAGCAGCCAACGGGACAGGGGAAACACCTTC.

The J gene is TRBJ1-1, the V gene TRBV5-8; tentatively, D is TRBD1 (5 bases). This CDR3 is 14 amino acids long. Deletions cut 8 bases from V and 4 bases from J, with 18 bases between. Germline V gene sequence: CDR1 SGHTS, CDR2 YDEGEE. CDR3 nucleotide sequence: TGTGCCAGTACCCCGACCGGGGGGGTCACTGAAGCTTTCTTT. Protein sequence: CASTPTGGVTEAFF.

V gene TRBV18 combines with J gene TRBJ1-1; D is perhaps TRBD1 (5 bases). With 3 bases removed from V and 4 bases from J, the gap between germline ends came to 12 bases. The CDR3 runs 14 residues. Germline CDR1 and CDR2: KGHSH and LQKENI. The DNA for the CDR3 is TGTGCCAGCTCACCGGGGGGGGTGAGCACTGAAGCTTTCTTT. Protein product: CASSPGGVSTEAFF. The full variable domain, with the rest looked up from reference TRBV18 and TRBJ1-1, is NAGVMQNPRHLVRRRGQEARLRCSPMKGHSHVYWYRQLPEEGLKFMVYLQKENIIDESGMPKERFSAEFPKEGPSILRIQQVVRGDSAAYFCASSPGGVSTEAFFGQGTRLTVV.

V gene TRBV7-6 combines with J gene TRBJ1-1; D call uncertain. Germline V gives CDR1 SGHVS, CDR2 FNYEAQ. V lost 4 bases and J 0 bases, leaving 12 bases between the germline ends. This CDR3 comprises 15 residues. DNA of the CDR3: TGTGCCAGCAGCTCTCCGGCGGGAATGAACACTGAAGCTTTCTTT. Protein product: CASSSPAGMNTEAFF.

V gene TRBV2 combines with J gene TRBJ1-5; 8 bases are a match to TRBD1. V was clipped by 7 bases and J by 1 base; unmatched bases: 3. This CDR3 is built from 14 residues. CDR1 and CDR2 (germline): SNHLY, FYNNEI. The CDR3 spells CASKQGASNQPQHF. In DNA form, the CDR3 reads TGTGCCAGCAAGCAGGGGGCGAGCAATCAGCCCCAGCATTTT.

This sequence joins TRBV19 and TRBJ1-4; tentative D call: TRBD1 (5 bases). The V end lost 3 bases, the J end lost 5 bases, and 13 bases lay between the germline ends. The CDR3 contains 15 residues. CDR1 is LNHDA, CDR2 SQIVND, per germline (reference sequence). The CDR3 nucleotides read TGTGCCAGTAGTATGACGATGGGGCCGAATGAAAAACTGTTTTTT. Translating gives CASSMTMGPNEKLFF.

This clone has a handful of counts. The rearrangement joins TRBV27 to TRBJ2-7; D possibly corresponds to TRBD2 (6 bases). The length of the CDR3 is 13 residues. Trimming pared 6 bases from V and 2 bases from J, leaving 11 bases between. The germline V gene has CDR1 MNHEY and CDR2 SMNVEV (reference sequence). As DNA, the CDR3 is TGTGCCAGCAGGATTAGCGGAGCCTACGAGCAGTACTTC. Translating it yields CASRISGAYEQYF.

This clone showed up just once. V usage is TRBV11-2 and J usage is TRBJ1-4, with TRBD1 identical over 9 bases. Germline V gene lookup returns CDR1 SGHAT and CDR2 FQNNGV. The CDR3 spans 15 residues. The ends lost 5 bases at V and 4 bases at J; junction bases unmatched: 5. The CDR3 sequence: CASSPGTGINEKLFF. As DNA, the CDR3 is TGTGCCAGCAGCCCCGGGACAGGGATTAATGAAAAACTGTTTTTT.

The chain is built from TRBV7-3 and TRBJ2-2; 8 nucleotides line up with TRBD1. V was pared by 6 bases and J by 4 bases, with 7 bases of the junction left unmatched. This CDR3 spans 15 amino acids. CDR1 and CDR2 from the germline V gene are SGHTA and FQGTGA. The chain's CDR3 is CASRTPGTGTGELFF. DNA for the CDR3: TGTGCCAGCAGGACGCCCGGGACAGGCACCGGGGAGCTGTTTTTT.